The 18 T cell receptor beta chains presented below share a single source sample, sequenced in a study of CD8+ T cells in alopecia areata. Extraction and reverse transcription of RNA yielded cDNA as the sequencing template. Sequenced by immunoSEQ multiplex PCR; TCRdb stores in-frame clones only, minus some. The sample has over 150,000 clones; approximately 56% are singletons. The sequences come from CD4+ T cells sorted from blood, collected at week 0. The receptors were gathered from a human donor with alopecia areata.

The CDR3 spells CSVVSSGAVEQFF. The CDR3 DNA reads as TGCAGCGTTGTCTCTTCGGGGGCAGTTGAGCAGTTCTTC. The chain has TRBV29-1 and TRBJ2-1; D may be TRBD1 or TRBD2 (6 bases each). V lost 4 bases to trimming and J lost 9 bases, with 16 bases between them. CDR3 length: 13 amino acids. CDR1 and CDR2 (germline): SQVTM, ANQGSEA.

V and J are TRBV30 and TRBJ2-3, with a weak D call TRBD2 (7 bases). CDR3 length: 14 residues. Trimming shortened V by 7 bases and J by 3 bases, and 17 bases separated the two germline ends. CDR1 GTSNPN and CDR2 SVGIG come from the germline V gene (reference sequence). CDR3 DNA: TGTGCCTCGGGACGGGGGGCCAAGACAGATACGCAGTATTTT. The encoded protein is CASGRGAKTDTQYF.

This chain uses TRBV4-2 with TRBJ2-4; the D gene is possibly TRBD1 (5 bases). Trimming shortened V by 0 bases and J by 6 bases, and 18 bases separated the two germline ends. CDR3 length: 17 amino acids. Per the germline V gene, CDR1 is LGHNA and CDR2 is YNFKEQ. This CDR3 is CASSQEPVVTTGNIQYF. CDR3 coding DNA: TGTGCCAGCAGCCAAGAACCAGTCGTAACAACAGGAAACATTCAGTACTTC.

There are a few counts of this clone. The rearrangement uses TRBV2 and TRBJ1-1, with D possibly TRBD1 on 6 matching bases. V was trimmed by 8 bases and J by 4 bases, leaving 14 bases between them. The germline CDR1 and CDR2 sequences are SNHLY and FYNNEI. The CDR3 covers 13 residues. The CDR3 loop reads CASRGGRGTEAFF. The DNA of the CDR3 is TGTGCCAGCCGGGGGGGCCGGGGCACTGAAGCTTTCTTT.

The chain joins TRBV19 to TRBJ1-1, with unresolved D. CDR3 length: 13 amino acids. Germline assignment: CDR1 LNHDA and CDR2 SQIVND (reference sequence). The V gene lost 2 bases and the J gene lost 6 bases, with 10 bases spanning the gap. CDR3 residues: CASSIFGKAEAFF. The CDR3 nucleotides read TGTGCCAGTAGTATATTCGGAAAGGCTGAAGCTTTCTTT.

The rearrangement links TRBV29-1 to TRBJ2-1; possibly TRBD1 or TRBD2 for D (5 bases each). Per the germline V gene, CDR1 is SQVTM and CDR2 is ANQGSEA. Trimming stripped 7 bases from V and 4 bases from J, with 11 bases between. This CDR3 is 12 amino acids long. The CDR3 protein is CSALEGYNEQFF. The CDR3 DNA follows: TGCAGCGCCCTAGAGGGGTACAATGAGCAGTTCTTC.

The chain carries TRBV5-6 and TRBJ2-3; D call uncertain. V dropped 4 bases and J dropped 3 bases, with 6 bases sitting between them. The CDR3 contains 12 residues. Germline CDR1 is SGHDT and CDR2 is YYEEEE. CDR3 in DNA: TGTGCCAGCAGCCCAAAGACAGATACGCAGTATTTT. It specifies CASSPKTDTQYF.

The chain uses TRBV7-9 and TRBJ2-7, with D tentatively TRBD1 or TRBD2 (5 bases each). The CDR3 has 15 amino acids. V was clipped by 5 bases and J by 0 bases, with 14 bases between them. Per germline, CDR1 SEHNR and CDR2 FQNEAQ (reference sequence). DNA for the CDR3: TGTGCCAGCAGCCCGGCCGGGGCGATCTCCTACGAGCAGTACTTC. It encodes CASSPAGAISYEQYF.

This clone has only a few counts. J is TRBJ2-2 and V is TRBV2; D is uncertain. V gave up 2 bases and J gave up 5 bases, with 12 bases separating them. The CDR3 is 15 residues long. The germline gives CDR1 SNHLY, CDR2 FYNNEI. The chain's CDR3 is CASSELGLGTGELFF. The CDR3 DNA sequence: TGTGCCAGCAGTGAATTGGGTTTGGGGACCGGGGAGCTGTTTTTT.

For the CDR3, the DNA is TGCGCCAGCAGCCATAGCCCCAGGGAAAACATTCAGTACTTC. Translating gives CASSHSPRENIQYF. The rearrangement links TRBV4-1 to TRBJ2-4; weak D call: TRBD1 (5 bases). The CDR3 consists of 14 residues. The germline gives CDR1 MGHRA, CDR2 YSYEKL. The ends were cut back, 3 bases at V and 5 bases at J, with 11 bases in the middle.

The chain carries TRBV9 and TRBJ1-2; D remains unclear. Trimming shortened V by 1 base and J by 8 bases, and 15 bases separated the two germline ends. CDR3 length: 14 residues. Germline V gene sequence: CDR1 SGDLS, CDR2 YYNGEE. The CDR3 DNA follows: TGTGCCAGCAGCGTAAGGGCGGTCCCGGGGGGCTACACCTTC. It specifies CASSVRAVPGGYTF.

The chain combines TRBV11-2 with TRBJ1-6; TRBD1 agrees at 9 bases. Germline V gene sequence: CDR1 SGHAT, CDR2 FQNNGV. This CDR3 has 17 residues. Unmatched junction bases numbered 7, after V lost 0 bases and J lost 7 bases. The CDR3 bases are TGTGCCAGCAGCTTAGATCCCTGGGGGACAGGGAATTCACCCCTCCACTTT. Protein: CASSLDPWGTGNSPLHF.

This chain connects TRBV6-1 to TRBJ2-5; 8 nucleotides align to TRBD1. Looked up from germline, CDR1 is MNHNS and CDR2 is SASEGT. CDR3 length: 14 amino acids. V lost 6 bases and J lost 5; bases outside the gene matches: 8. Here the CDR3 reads CASRPGQGRETQYF. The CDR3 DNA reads TGTGCCAGCAGACCCGGACAGGGAAGGGAGACCCAGTACTTC.

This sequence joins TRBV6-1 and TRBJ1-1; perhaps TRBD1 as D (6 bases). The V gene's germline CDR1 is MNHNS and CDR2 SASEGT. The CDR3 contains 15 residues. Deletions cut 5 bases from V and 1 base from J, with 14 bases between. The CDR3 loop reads CASSPTTGANTEAFF. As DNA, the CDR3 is TGTGCCAGCAGTCCTACGACAGGAGCGAACACTGAAGCTTTCTTT.

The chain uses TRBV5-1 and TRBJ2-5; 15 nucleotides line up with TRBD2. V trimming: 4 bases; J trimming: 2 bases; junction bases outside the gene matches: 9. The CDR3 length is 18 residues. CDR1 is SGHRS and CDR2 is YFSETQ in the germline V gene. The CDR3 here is CASSPGLAGGLPQETQYF. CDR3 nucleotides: TGCGCCAGCAGCCCCGGACTAGCGGGGGGGCTCCCGCAAGAGACCCAGTACTTC.

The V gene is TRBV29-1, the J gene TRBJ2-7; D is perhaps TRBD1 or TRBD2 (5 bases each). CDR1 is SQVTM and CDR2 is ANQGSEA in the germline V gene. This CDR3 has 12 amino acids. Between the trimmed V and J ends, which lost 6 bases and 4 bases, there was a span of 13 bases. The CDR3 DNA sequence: TGCAGCGTGGGACGGGATAGATACGAGCAGTACTTC. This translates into CSVGRDRYEQYF.

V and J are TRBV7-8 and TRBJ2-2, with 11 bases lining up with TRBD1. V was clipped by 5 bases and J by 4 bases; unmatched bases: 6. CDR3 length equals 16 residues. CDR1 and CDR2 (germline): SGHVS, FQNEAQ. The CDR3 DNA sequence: TGTGCCAGCAGCCCCGGACAGGGGGCCGTCACCGGGGAGCTGTTTTTT. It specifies CASSPGQGAVTGELFF.

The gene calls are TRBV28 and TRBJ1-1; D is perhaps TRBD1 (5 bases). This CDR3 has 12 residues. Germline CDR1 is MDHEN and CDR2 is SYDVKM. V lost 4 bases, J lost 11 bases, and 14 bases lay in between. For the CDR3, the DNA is TGTGCCAGCAGTTCTAAGGGGCGATTCGCTTTCTTT. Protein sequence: CASSSKGRFAFF.